The clone carrying this TCR beta chain was seen at least ten times. The target antigen is unknown. The sample originates from a study of CD8 T cells in ankylosing spondylitis. Each TCR beta library was made by quantitative 5'-RACE that incorporated molecular barcodes. TCRdb fed the 5' RACE reads into MiXCR, producing one record per CDR3 protein. The sample has over 95,000 distinct CDR3 sequences, roughly 8.3% seen once. With V trimmed by 5 bases and J by 7 bases, 9 bases remained unmatched. Germline CDR1 reads DFQATT; CDR2 reads SNEGSKA (reference sequence). This CDR3 has 14 residues. Study observations and caveats: Enrichment of disease-linked clones was reportedly significant in matched ankylosing spondylitis synovial fluid. Earlier studies detected some motif variants in reactive arthritis synovial fluid and blood.

The TCR sequence derives from a male donor with ankylosing spondylitis or in good health (not recorded which). Sequenced sample: blood, either unsorted or a sorted T cell fraction (not recorded which). V and J are TRBV20-1 and TRBJ2-1, with TRBD2 identical over 9 bases. CDR3 in amino acids: CSAYLAGGLNEQFF. The DNA for the CDR3 is TGCAGTGCTTACCTGGCGGGGGGGTTAAATGAGCAGTTCTTC.